This T cell receptor (beta chain) was captured in a study of cytomegalovirus exposure and HLA in healthy donors. Study-wide results and limits: A few chains linked to CMV were shown in vitro to be specific for CMV antigens. Presence/absence analyses supposed approximately even sequencing depth among donors. Sequencing probably produced one cluster of sequence variants that were highly shared.

Remarks on this clone: The antigen is unknown.

The CDR3 extends over 13 amino acids. Germline V lookup: CDR1 SGHTA, CDR2 FQGNSA. V lost 5 bases to trimming and J lost 2 bases, with 10 bases between them. Primers for the PCR totalled 60 Vbeta and 13 Jbeta. The repertoire was sequenced with immunoSEQ multiplex PCR; TCRdb's copy has only in-frame clones and lacks some. The sample lists 150,000 or so clones; about 74% were seen once. J is TRBJ2-7 and V is TRBV7-2; weak D call: TRBD2 (5 bases). Source material: PBMCs. The clonotype originates from a man between 40 and 49 years old in good health and CMV-seropositive. CDR3 residues: CASSPGLPYEQYF. The CDR3 DNA reads TGTGCCAGCAGCCCCGGACTCCCCTACGAGCAGTACTTC.